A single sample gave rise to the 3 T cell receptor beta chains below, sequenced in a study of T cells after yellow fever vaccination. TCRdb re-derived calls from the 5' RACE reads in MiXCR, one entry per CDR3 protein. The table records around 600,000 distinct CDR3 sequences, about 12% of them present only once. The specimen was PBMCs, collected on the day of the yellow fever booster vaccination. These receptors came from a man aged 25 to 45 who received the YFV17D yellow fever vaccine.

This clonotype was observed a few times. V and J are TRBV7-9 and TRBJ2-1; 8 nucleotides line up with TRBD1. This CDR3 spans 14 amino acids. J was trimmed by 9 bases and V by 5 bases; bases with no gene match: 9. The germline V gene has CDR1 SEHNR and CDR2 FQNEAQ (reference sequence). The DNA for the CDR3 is TGTGCCAGCAGCCACACGTCCAGGGGGCTTGAGCAGTTCTTC. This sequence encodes CASSHTSRGLEQFF.

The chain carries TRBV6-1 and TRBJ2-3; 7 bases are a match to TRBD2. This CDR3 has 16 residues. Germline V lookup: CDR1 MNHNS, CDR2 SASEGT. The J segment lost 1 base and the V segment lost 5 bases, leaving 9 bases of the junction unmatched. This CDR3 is CASSPWGGSGTDTQYF. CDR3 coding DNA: TGTGCCAGCAGTCCCTGGGGGGGTAGCGGCACAGATACGCAGTATTTT.

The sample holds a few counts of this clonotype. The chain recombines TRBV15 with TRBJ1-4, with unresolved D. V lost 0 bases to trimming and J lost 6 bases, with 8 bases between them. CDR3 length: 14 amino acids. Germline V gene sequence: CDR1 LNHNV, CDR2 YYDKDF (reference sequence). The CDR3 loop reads CATSREVKDEKLFF. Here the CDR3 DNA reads TGTGCCACCAGCAGAGAGGTGAAGGATGAAAAACTGTTTTTT.